Below, 14 T cell receptor beta chains from the same sample are listed, as sequenced in a study of shared clonotypes between healthy human individuals. The table came from immunoSEQ multiplex PCR; TCRdb's copy has only in-frame clones and leaves some out. The sample includes fewer than 3 million clones, about nine tenths of them seen just once. Material for sequencing was naive CD4+ T cells from PBMCs. Subset: CD45RA+ positively selected. All receptors derive from a man aged 18 to 35 in good health. Some clones in this sample may be carry-over from other donors' samples.

The chain uses TRBV7-9 and TRBJ2-4, with D perhaps matching TRBD1 or TRBD2 (6 bases each). CDR1 SEHNR and CDR2 FQNEAQ come from the germline V gene (reference sequence). The V gene lost 5 bases and the J gene lost 6 bases, with 17 bases spanning the gap. CDR3 length equals 15 residues. The CDR3 loop reads CASSAQGGQGNIQYF. Here the CDR3 DNA reads TGTGCCAGCAGCGCCCAAGGGGGGCAGGGAAACATTCAGTACTTC.

The chain recombines TRBV9 with TRBJ2-5; 8 bases fit TRBD2. Trimming at V came to 0 bases and at J to 8 bases, leaving 12 bases not matched to a gene. CDR1 and CDR2 from the germline V gene are SGDLS and YYNGEE. This CDR3 is 16 amino acids long. As DNA, the CDR3 is TGTGCCAGCAGCGTAGCCAAGGGGGGACTAGGGTTAACCCAGTACTTC. Translation gives CASSVAKGGLGLTQYF.

The V call is TRBV10-3, the J call TRBJ2-5, with TRBD1 matching over 8 bases. CDR1 ENHRY and CDR2 SYGVKD come from the germline V gene. This CDR3 spans 14 amino acids. V trimming: 6 bases; J trimming: 4 bases; junction bases outside the gene matches: 7. The CDR3 here is CAISGQGGLETQYF. CDR3 DNA sequence: TGTGCCATCAGCGGACAGGGTGGGTTAGAGACCCAGTACTTC.

The CDR3 coding sequence is TGTGCCAGCAACACAGGGGGATCCTACGAGCAGTACTTC. It codes for CASNTGGSYEQYF. This sequence joins TRBV11-2 and TRBJ2-7; 8 nucleotides match TRBD1. J was trimmed by 1 base and V by 7 bases; bases with no gene match: 3. The CDR3 has 13 residues. Germline V gives CDR1 SGHAT, CDR2 FQNNGV.

This chain connects TRBV9 to TRBJ2-7; a possible D gene is TRBD1 (5 bases). This CDR3 has 15 residues. Germline CDR1 reads SGDLS; CDR2 reads YYNGEE. The ends were cut back, 0 bases at V and 4 bases at J, with 14 bases in the middle. CDR3 coding DNA: TGTGCCAGCAGCGTAGAAGGGGCAGTTGTGTACGAGCAGTACTTC. It translates to CASSVEGAVVYEQYF.

The chain has TRBV2 and TRBJ2-7; D is ambiguous. The V and J ends lost 3 bases and 0 bases respectively, with 9 bases between them. The CDR3 runs to 14 residues. CDR1 and CDR2 (germline): SNHLY, FYNNEI. The CDR3 region has the DNA TGTGCCAGCAGTGATCGACGGAGCTCCTACGAGCAGTACTTC. It specifies CASSDRRSSYEQYF.

This clone was seen a single time. The J gene is TRBJ2-3, the V gene TRBV27, with 7 bases matching TRBD1. V lost 6 bases, J lost 7 bases, and 13 bases stayed unmatched. This CDR3 spans 15 amino acids. Germline CDR1 MNHEY, CDR2 SMNVEV (reference sequence). The CDR3: CASRPTTGRSNTQYF. Written as DNA, the CDR3 is TGTGCCAGCAGACCTACGACAGGGCGGTCGAATACGCAGTATTTT.

The chain links TRBV28 to TRBJ2-7, with a weak D call TRBD2 (6 bases). Germline lookup yields CDR1 MDHEN and CDR2 SYDVKM. This CDR3 is built from 14 residues. Trimming removed 3 bases from V and 6 bases from J, with 15 bases in between. The DNA for the CDR3 is TGTGCCAGCAGTTTTTCCGGGAGAACCTCCGAGCAGTACTTC. It encodes CASSFSGRTSEQYF.

This rearrangement joins TRBV7-2 to TRBJ1-1; maybe TRBD1 (5 bases). The germline gives CDR1 SGHTA, CDR2 FQGNSA. Trimming left V 1 base short and J 7 bases short, with 13 bases between. The length of the CDR3 is 14 residues. The CDR3 DNA follows: TGTGCCAGCAGCTTAGATCGACAGCATATTGAAGCTTTCTTT. As protein: CASSLDRQHIEAFF.

A word on this clone: The same CDR3 also results from other DNA sequences found in this sample. This chain connects TRBV5-1 to TRBJ2-2; weak D call: TRBD1 (6 bases). The CDR3 consists of 14 residues. Per germline, CDR1 SGHRS and CDR2 YFSETQ. V lost 4 bases, J lost 1 base, and 8 bases lay in between. CDR3 in amino acids: CASSRRGNTGELFF. Written as DNA, the CDR3 is TGCGCCAGCAGCCGCAGGGGGAACACCGGGGAGCTGTTTTTT.

The V gene is TRBV5-1, the J gene TRBJ1-1; D might be TRBD1 (5 bases). V lost 4 bases, J lost 1 base, and 11 bases lay in between. Germline V lookup: CDR1 SGHRS, CDR2 YFSETQ. This CDR3 is built from 14 residues. The CDR3 DNA sequence: TGCGCCAGCAGCCATATTCAGGGGAACACTGAAGCTTTCTTT. It codes for CASSHIQGNTEAFF.

V is TRBV5-1 and J is TRBJ2-7; 7 bases map to TRBD2. The germline V gene has CDR1 SGHRS and CDR2 YFSETQ. The V segment lost 4 bases and the J segment 6 bases; nucleotides outside the gene matches: 13. The CDR3 contains 15 residues. The CDR3 bases are TGCGCCAGCAGCCCGAGCCTAGCGGACCTTTTCGAGCAGTACTTC. Amino acid sequence: CASSPSLADLFEQYF. Looking up the rest from reference TRBV5-1 and TRBJ2-7 gives the full variable domain: KAGVTQTPRYLIKTRGQQVTLSCSPISGHRSVSWYQQTPGQGLQFLFEYFSETQRNKGNFPGRFSGRQFSNSRSEMNVSTLELGDSALYLCASSPSLADLFEQYFGPGTRLTVT.

The chain carries TRBV7-2 and TRBJ2-7; D perhaps matches TRBD2 (5 bases). Germline CDR1 reads SGHTA; CDR2 reads FQGNSA. Trimming took off 3 bases at V and 4 bases at J, with 16 bases between the two ends. CDR3 length: 15 amino acids. CDR3 nucleotides: TGTGCCAGCAGCTTCTCGGGAAGGGAGTCGTACGAGCAGTACTTC. The encoded protein is CASSFSGRESYEQYF.

The rearrangement links TRBV28 to TRBJ1-3, with D possibly matching TRBD1 (6 bases). This CDR3 spans 15 amino acids. Deletions cut 2 bases from V and 3 bases from J, with 11 bases between. Germline V gives CDR1 MDHEN, CDR2 SYDVKM. The CDR3 bases are TGTGCCAGCAGTTTAGTGGGGGCAGGTGGAAACACCATATATTTT. This gives the protein CASSLVGAGGNTIYF.